Sequencing of this T cell receptor (beta chain) was carried out in a study of CD8 T cells in ankylosing spondylitis. Whole-study findings and limits: Reportedly, matched ankylosing spondylitis synovial fluid was significantly enriched for disease-linked clones. A CD8+ phenotype characterized the disease-linked clones, which were relatively rare in peripheral blood.

This clonotype was observed at least ten times. Its antigen is not identified. TCRdb reprocessed the 5' RACE reads with MiXCR, giving one entry per CDR3 protein. The table lists 40,000 or so distinct CDR3 sequences, around 10% of them singletons, with more than 15% in the top ten. The CDR3 contains 16 residues. Trimming left V 0 bases short and J 3 bases short, with 14 bases between. Germline V gene sequence: CDR1 SGHRS, CDR2 YFSETQ. The TCR sequence derives from a male donor with ankylosing spondylitis or in good health (not recorded which). Sequencing used blood, either unsorted or a sorted T cell fraction (not recorded which). The rearrangement uses TRBV5-1 and TRBJ2-3; perhaps TRBD2 as D (5 bases). The CDR3 DNA reads as TGCGCCAGCAGCTTGGGAGGCTCCCGGAGGACAGATACGCAGTATTTT. Amino acid sequence: CASSLGGSRRTDTQYF.